These 6 T cell receptor beta chains share one sample of origin, sequenced in a study of cytomegalovirus exposure and HLA in healthy donors listed by TCRdb under 2017. Library preparation used the immunoSEQ multiplex PCR assay. For the multiplex PCR, a mixture combining 60 forward primers for TCR Vbeta segments and 13 reverse primers for TCR Jbeta segments was used. As stored in TCRdb, this immuneACCESS dataset retains in-frame rearrangements with V and J assigned. A fraction of the clones does not appear; measured against another copy, unresolved V genes explain less than half of the discrepancy, and the remainder lacks a known reason. This sample comprises 85,000 to 100,000 clones, roughly 75% of them detected only once. The ten largest clonotypes hold 0.6% to 0.95% of the sample. The material sequenced was PBMCs. These TCRs come from a woman aged 60 to 75 in good health and CMV-seronegative.

This CDR3 is CASSQAREGEQFF. The CDR3 DNA follows: TGCGCCAGCAGCCAAGCCAGGGAAGGTGAGCAGTTCTTC. The gene calls are TRBV4-1 and TRBJ2-1; D possibly corresponds to TRBD1 (5 bases). Germline V gives CDR1 MGHRA, CDR2 YSYEKL. With 1 base removed from V and 9 bases from J, the gap between germline ends came to 10 bases. The CDR3 consists of 13 residues.

The chain employs TRBV2 and TRBJ2-7, with 8 bases matching TRBD2. The CDR3 has 14 amino acids. Trimming took 8 bases from V and 2 from J; bases not matched to a gene: 8. In germline, CDR1 is SNHLY, CDR2 FYNNEI. CDR3 region: CASQTSGRPYEQYF. CDR3 sequence (DNA): TGTGCCAGCCAAACTAGCGGCCGTCCCTACGAGCAGTACTTC.

This clone was seen only a few times. The J gene is TRBJ1-2, the V gene TRBV4-1, with TRBD1 as a possible D gene (5 bases). Germline CDR1 reads MGHRA; CDR2 reads YSYEKL. Trimming pared 0 bases from V and 5 bases from J, leaving 16 bases between. The CDR3 consists of 16 residues. The CDR3: CASSQDYAKGPYGYTF. CDR3 coding DNA: TGCGCCAGCAGCCAAGATTACGCGAAGGGGCCATATGGCTACACCTTC.

In this sample, this clone turned up a few times. The chain links TRBV19 to TRBJ1-5; D is possibly TRBD1 (5 bases). V shed 5 bases and J shed 6 bases, with 14 bases lying between them. Germline CDR1 and CDR2: LNHDA and SQIVND (reference sequence). The CDR3 loop spans 14 amino acids. The CDR3 loop is CASSSGQDGQPQHF. The DNA for the CDR3 is TGTGCCAGTAGTTCCGGACAAGACGGTCAGCCCCAGCATTTT.

The genes are TRBV6-5 and TRBJ1-1, with 8 positions matching TRBD1. V gave up 4 bases and J gave up 1 base; unmatched junction bases: 8. This CDR3 comprises 16 residues. CDR1 is MNHEY and CDR2 is SVGAGI in the germline V gene. The CDR3 DNA follows: TGTGCCAGCAGTTCCAACAGGGGGGGGGCGAACACTGAAGCTTTCTTT. This codes for CASSSNRGGANTEAFF.

The rearrangement links TRBV5-1 to TRBJ2-7, with 9 bases fitting TRBD1. Germline loops: CDR1 SGHRS, CDR2 YFSETQ. With 4 bases clipped from V and 2 bases from J, the junction kept 4 bases outside the gene matches. The length of the CDR3 is 14 residues. The CDR3 sequence: CASSPGTGPYEQYF. CDR3 sequence (DNA): TGCGCCAGCAGCCCGGGGACAGGGCCCTACGAGCAGTACTTC.